Listed below are T cell receptor beta chains from one sample, sequenced in a study of T cells after yellow fever vaccination. TCRdb fed the 5' RACE reads into MiXCR, producing one record per CDR3 protein. This sample has approximately 510,000 distinct CDR3 sequences, with 21% found just once. The sequenced sample was PBMCs, obtained more than 20 days after the first yellow fever vaccination. Source of these receptors: a man aged 18 to 30 who received the YFV17D yellow fever vaccine. CDR3s include the opening cysteine and the closing phenylalanine or tryptophan. The D gene is left open where the match is weak. The size entry is marked missing in some rows and otherwise reads once, few, many or a size class.

len	j_gene	d_gene	v_gene	abundance	CDR3nt	CDR3aa
15	TRBJ2-3	TRBD2	TRBV13	-	TGTGCCAGCAGCATGAGCGGGGGGCCCACAGATACGCAGTATTTT	CASSMSGGPTDTQYF
16	TRBJ2-2	-	TRBV6-2/TRBV6-3	-	TGTGCCAGCAGTCCCCGCGGTCAGCCGAACACCGGGGAGCTGTTTTTT	CASSPRGQPNTGELFF
15	TRBJ1-2	-	TRBV5-5	-	TGTGCCAGCAGCAATGACAGTCCTGTCGGCTATGGCTACACCTTC	CASSNDSPVGYGYTF
16	TRBJ1-1	-	TRBV21-1	-	TGTGCCAGCATAAACCCCCCTCGGGGGACGGGTACTGAAGCTTTCTTT	CASINPPRGTGTEAFF
13	TRBJ2-3	-	TRBV18	-	TGTGCCAGCTCACCCCAGCCTAGTGATACGCAGTATTTT	CASSPQPSDTQYF
15	TRBJ1-5	-	TRBV4-3	-	TGCGCCAGCAGCCAAGGCTCCGGGGGCGGTCAGCCCCAGCATTTT	CASSQGSGGGQPQHF
14	TRBJ2-1	-	TRBV2	few	TGTGCCAGCGGGGGCGGCGTTGCTTCAACCGAGCAGTTCTTC	CASGGGVASTEQFF
14	TRBJ2-1	-	TRBV7-2	many	TGTGCCAGCGCCTCTGTCGGGGTACACAATGAGCAGTTCTTC	CASASVGVHNEQFF
19	TRBJ2-3	TRBD2	TRBV11-2	-	TGTGCCAGCAGCTACCGGGGTGGGGGGAGCGGGGGACGCACAGATACGCAGTATTTT	CASSYRGGGSGGRTDTQYF
16	TRBJ2-2	TRBD1	TRBV5-1	few	TGCGCCAGCAGCTATCAGGACAGGGGGACCACCGGGGAGCTGTTTTTT	CASSYQDRGTTGELFF
11	TRBJ2-1	-	TRBV6-2/TRBV6-3	-	TGTGCCAGCACGAGCAACAATGAGCAGTTCTTC	CASTSNNEQFF
16	TRBJ2-3	-	TRBV4-3	few	TGCGCCAGCAGCCAATCGGACGCGCCTAGCACAGATACGCAGTATTTT	CASSQSDAPSTDTQYF
12	TRBJ2-3	-	TRBV28	many	TGTGCCAGCAGTTTAACTCAGGATACGCAGTATTTT	CASSLTQDTQYF
15	TRBJ2-1	-	TRBV7-9	few	TGTGCCAGCAGCTTAGTTTCGGGTAACTACAATGAGCAGTTCTTC	CASSLVSGNYNEQFF
15	TRBJ1-1	-	TRBV12-3/TRBV12-4	few	TGTGCCACACCTCTAGGGGAGGAGGGGAACACTGAAGCTTTCTTT	CATPLGEEGNTEAFF
15	TRBJ2-5	-	TRBV4-3	few	TGCGCCAGCAGCCAAGGAAGGGAAGGATTAGAGACCCAGTACTTC	CASSQGREGLETQYF